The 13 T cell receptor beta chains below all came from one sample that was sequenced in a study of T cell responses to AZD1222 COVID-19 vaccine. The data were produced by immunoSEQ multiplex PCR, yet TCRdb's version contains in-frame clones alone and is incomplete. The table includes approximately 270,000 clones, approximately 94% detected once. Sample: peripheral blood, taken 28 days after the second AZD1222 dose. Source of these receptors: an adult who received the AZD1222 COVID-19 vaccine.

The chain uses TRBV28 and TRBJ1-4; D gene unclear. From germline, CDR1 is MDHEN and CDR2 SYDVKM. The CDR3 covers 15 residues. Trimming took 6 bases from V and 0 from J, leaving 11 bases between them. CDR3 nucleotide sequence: TGTGCCAGCAGAGGCCGGGTTGCAACTAATGAAAAACTGTTTTTT. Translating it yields CASRGRVATNEKLFF.

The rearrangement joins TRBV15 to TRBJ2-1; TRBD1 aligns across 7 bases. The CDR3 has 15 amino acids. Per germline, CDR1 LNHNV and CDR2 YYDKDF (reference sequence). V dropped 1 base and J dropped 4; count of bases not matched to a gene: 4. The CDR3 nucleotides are TGTGCCACCAGCAGAGGGACAGGACAATACAATGAGCAGTTCTTC. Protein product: CATSRGTGQYNEQFF.

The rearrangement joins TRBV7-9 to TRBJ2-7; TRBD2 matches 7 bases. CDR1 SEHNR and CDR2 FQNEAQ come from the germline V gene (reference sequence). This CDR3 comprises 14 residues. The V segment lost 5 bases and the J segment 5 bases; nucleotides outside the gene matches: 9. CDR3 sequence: CASSIREGGDEQYF. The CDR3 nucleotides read TGTGCCAGCAGCATTAGGGAGGGAGGGGACGAGCAGTACTTC.

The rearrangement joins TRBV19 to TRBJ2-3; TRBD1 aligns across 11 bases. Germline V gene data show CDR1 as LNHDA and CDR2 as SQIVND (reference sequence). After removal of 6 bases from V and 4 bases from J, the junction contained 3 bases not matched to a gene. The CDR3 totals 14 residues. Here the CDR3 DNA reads TGTGCCAGTAGGGACAGGGGGCGGGCAGATACGCAGTATTTT. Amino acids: CASRDRGRADTQYF.

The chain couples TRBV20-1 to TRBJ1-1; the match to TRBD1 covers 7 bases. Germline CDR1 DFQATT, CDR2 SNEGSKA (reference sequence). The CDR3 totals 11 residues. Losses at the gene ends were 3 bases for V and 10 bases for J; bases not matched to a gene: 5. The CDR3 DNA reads TGCAGTGCTAGCCCAGGGGGGAGAGCTTTCTTT. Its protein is CSASPGGRAFF.

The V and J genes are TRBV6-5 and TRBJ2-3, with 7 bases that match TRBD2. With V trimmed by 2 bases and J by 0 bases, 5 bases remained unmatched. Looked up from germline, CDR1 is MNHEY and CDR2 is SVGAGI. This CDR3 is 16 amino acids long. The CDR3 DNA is TGTGCCAGCAGTTACGGGGCTAGCGGTAGCACAGATACGCAGTATTTT. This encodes CASSYGASGSTDTQYF.

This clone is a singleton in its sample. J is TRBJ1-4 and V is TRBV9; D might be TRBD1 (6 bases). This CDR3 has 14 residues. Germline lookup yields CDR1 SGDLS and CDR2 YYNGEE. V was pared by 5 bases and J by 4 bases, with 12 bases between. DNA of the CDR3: TGTGCCAGCAGTGGCGGACAGTTTAATGAAAAACTGTTTTTT. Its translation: CASSGGQFNEKLFF.

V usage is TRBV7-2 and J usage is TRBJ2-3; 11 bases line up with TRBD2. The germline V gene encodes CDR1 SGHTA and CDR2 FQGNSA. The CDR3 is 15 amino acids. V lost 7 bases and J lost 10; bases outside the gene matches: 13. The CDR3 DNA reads TGTGCCAGCACCCCCGTAGCGGGAGGGGGAGAAGCGCAGTATTTT. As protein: CASTPVAGGGEAQYF.

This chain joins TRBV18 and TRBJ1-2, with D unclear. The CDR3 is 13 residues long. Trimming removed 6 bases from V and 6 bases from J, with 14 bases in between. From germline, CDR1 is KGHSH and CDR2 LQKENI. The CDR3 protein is CASSPNFGDGYTF. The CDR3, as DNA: TGTGCCAGCTCCCCAAACTTTGGAGATGGCTACACCTTC.

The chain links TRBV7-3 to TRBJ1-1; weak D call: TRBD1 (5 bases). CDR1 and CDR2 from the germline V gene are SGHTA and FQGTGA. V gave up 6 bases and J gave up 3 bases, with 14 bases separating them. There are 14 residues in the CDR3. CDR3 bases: TGTGCCAGCAGAGTAACCCAGGGAGACACTGAAGCTTTCTTT. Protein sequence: CASRVTQGDTEAFF.

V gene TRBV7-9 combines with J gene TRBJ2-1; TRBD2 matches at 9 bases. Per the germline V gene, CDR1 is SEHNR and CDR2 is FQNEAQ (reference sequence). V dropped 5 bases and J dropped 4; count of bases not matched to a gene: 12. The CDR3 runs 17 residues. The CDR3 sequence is CASSPKIRLAVYNEQFF. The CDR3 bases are TGTGCCAGCAGCCCAAAAATACGACTAGCGGTTTACAATGAGCAGTTCTTC.

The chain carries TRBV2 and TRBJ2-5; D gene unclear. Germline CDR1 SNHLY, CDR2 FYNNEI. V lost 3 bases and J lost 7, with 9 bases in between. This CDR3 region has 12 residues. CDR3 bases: TGTGCCAGCAGTGACCTCGAAGGGACCCAGTACTTC. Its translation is CASSDLEGTQYF.

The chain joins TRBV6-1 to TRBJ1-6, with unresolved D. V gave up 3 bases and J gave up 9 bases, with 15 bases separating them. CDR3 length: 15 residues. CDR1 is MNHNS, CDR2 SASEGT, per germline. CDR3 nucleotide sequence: TGTGCCAGCAGTGACCTCTGGACCGATGCTTCACCCCTCCACTTT. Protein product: CASSDLWTDASPLHF.